Below are 10 T cell receptor beta chains sequenced from a single sample in a study of T cell changes during pregnancy in multiple sclerosis. Some clones are missing from TCRdb's copy, which holds only in-frame ones; the method was immunoSEQ multiplex PCR. The sample shows fewer than 55,000 clones, 92% of them seen only once. The sequencing used peripheral blood, collected after pregnancy. The source of these receptors is a female donor with multiple sclerosis, enrolled in a pregnancy study.

The chain joins TRBV2 to TRBJ2-3, with 11 bases identical to TRBD1. The CDR3 spans 15 residues. V shed 6 bases, J shed 2 bases, and the junction held 4 bases outside the gene matches. Looked up from germline, CDR1 is SNHLY and CDR2 is FYNNEI. The CDR3: CASRGTGGFTDTQYF. Written as DNA, the CDR3 is TGTGCCAGCAGAGGGACAGGGGGATTCACAGATACGCAGTATTTT.

This clone has just a few counts. J is TRBJ1-2 and V is TRBV7-2; tentatively, D is TRBD1 (5 bases). Germline V lookup: CDR1 SGHTA, CDR2 FQGNSA. CDR3 length equals 13 residues. With 2 bases removed from V and 8 bases from J, the gap between germline ends came to 12 bases. CDR3 coding DNA: TGTGCCAGCAGCTTAAGCAGGGATTGGGGCTACACCTTC. Translation gives CASSLSRDWGYTF.

The CDR3 spells CASSPTGGGNEKLFF. In nucleotides, the CDR3 is TGTGCCAGCTCACCTACAGGGGGCGGTAATGAAAAACTGTTTTTT. The rearrangement links TRBV18 to TRBJ1-4; TRBD1 matches at 9 bases. Germline V gene lookup returns CDR1 KGHSH and CDR2 LQKENI. The ends lost 3 bases at V and 4 bases at J; junction bases unmatched: 3. The CDR3 has 15 residues.

The CDR3 protein is CASSPPTTDYGYTF. DNA of the CDR3: TGTGCCAGCTCACCACCGACGACAGACTATGGCTACACCTTC. The rearrangement links TRBV18 to TRBJ1-2; possible D gene TRBD1, 5 bases. The CDR3 sequence is 14 residues long. The V end lost 0 bases, the J end lost 3 bases, and 8 bases lay between the germline ends. Germline CDR1 and CDR2: KGHSH and LQKENI. The full variable domain, its missing parts supplied by reference TRBV18 and TRBJ1-2, is NAGVMQNPRHLVRRRGQEARLRCSPMKGHSHVYWYRQLPEEGLKFMVYLQKENIIDESGMPKERFSAEFPKEGPSILRIQQVVRGDSAAYFCASSPPTTDYGYTFGSGTRLTVV.

The gene calls are TRBV7-9 and TRBJ2-3, with TRBD1 identical over 8 bases. Germline-derived CDR1 and CDR2 are SEHNR and FQNEAQ (reference sequence). V dropped 5 bases and J dropped 1; count of bases not matched to a gene: 11. The CDR3 consists of 17 residues. This chain's CDR3 is CASSPSDRAEGTDTQYF. In DNA form, the CDR3 reads TGTGCCAGCAGCCCTTCGGACAGGGCAGAGGGCACAGATACGCAGTATTTT.

The V gene is TRBV5-5, the J gene TRBJ2-2; TRBD1 aligns across 7 bases. Germline CDR1 and CDR2: SGHKS and YYEKEE (reference sequence). The J segment lost 6 bases and the V segment lost 5 bases, leaving 7 bases of the junction unmatched. The CDR3 has 14 residues. CDR3 protein: CASSLTGTAGELFF. CDR3 DNA: TGTGCCAGCAGTCTGACAGGGACGGCCGGGGAGCTGTTTTTT.

The chain uses TRBV18 and TRBJ2-1, with TRBD2 matching 15 bases. The CDR3 contains 17 residues. In germline, CDR1 is KGHSH, CDR2 LQKENI. Trimming at V came to 5 bases and at J to 1 base, leaving 3 bases not matched to a gene. The CDR3 here is CASSIGLAGGSYNEQFF. CDR3 in DNA: TGTGCCAGCTCAATCGGACTAGCGGGGGGGTCCTACAATGAGCAGTTCTTC.

A single count supports this clone. The chain links TRBV27 to TRBJ2-2; TRBD1 aligns across 9 bases. The V gene end was trimmed by 4 bases and the J gene end by 7 bases; junction bases not matched to a gene: 4. Germline V gives CDR1 MNHEY, CDR2 SMNVEV (reference sequence). This CDR3 is 14 amino acids long. The DNA for the CDR3 is TGTGCCAGCAGTTATGGGACAGGGTTCGGGGAGCTGTTTTTT. Amino acids: CASSYGTGFGELFF.

The genes are TRBV4-3 and TRBJ1-2, with 7 nucleotides matching TRBD1. Germline trimming cut 1 base from V and 0 bases from J; bases unmatched to any gene: 2. The CDR3 loop spans 15 amino acids. The germline V gene has CDR1 LGHNA and CDR2 YSLEER. CDR3 in amino acids: CASSQGDRTNYGYTF. The CDR3 bases are TGCGCCAGCAGCCAAGGGGACAGAACTAACTATGGCTACACCTTC.

J is TRBJ1-6 and V is TRBV5-6; the match to TRBD1 covers 10 bases. V was clipped by 5 bases and J by 2 bases; unmatched bases: 4. There are 16 residues in the CDR3. The germline gives CDR1 SGHDT, CDR2 YYEEEE. The DNA for the CDR3 is TGTGCCAGCAGGCCCGGGACAGGGGCCTATAATTCACCCCTCCACTTT. This gives the protein CASRPGTGAYNSPLHF.